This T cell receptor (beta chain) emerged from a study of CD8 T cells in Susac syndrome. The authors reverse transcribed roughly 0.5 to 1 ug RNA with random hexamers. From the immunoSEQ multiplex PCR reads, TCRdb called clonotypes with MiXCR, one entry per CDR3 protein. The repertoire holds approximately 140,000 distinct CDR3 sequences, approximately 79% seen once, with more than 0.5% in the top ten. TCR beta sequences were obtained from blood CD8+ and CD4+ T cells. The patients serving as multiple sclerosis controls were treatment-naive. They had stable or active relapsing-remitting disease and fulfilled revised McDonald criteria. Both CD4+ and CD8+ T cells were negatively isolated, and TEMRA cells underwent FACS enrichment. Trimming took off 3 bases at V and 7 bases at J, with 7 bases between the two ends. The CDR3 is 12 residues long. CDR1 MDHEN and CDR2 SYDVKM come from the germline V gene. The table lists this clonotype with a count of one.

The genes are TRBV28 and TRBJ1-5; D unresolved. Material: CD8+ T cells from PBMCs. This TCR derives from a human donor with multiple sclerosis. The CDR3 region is CASSFWRQPQHF. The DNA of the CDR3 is TGTGCCAGCAGTTTTTGGAGGCAGCCCCAGCATTTT.